This TCR beta chain was identified during a study of T-cell memory formation after mild COVID-19. Per the germline V gene, CDR1 is MNHEY and CDR2 is SVGEGT. The CDR3 has 14 amino acids. V dropped 2 bases and J dropped 5 bases, with 9 bases sitting between them. The table lists this clonotype with a few counts. Its matching antigen is unknown. Study outcomes and limitations: In pre-infection memory, a portion of responding clones appeared, which suggested that cross-reactive memory joined.

UMIs and sample barcodes were carried by the TCR alpha and TCR beta cDNA libraries that 5'RACE produced using constant-segment primers. Each CDR3 protein is one row after TCRdb ran MiXCR on the 5' RACE reads. The table lists 170,000 or so distinct CDR3 sequences, over 20% of them singletons. This chain links TRBV6-2 or TRBV6-3 with TRBJ1-4, with D maybe TRBD1 (5 bases). This sequence originates from an adult woman who had mild COVID-19 (a few samples of this study predate the infection). Cell type and time point are not known. What was sequenced was PBMCs or a T cell subset sorted from them (not recorded which). CDR3 coding DNA: TGTGCCAGCAGTTACGCGGGGCGGAATGAAAAACTGTTTTTT. As protein: CASSYAGRNEKLFF.